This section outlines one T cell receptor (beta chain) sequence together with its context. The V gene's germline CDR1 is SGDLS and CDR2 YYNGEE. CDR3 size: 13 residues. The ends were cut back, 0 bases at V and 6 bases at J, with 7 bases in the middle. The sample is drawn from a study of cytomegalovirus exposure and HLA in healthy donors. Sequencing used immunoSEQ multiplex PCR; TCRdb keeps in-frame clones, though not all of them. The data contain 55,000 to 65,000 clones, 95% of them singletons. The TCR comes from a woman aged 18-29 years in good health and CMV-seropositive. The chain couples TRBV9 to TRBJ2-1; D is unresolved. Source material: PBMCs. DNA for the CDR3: TGTGCCAGCAGCGTAGTTAGCAGCAATGAGCAGTTCTTC. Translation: CASSVVSSNEQFF.